A single sample gave rise to the 17 T cell receptor beta chains below, sequenced in a study of breast tumors, draining lymph nodes, adjacent tissues (dated by TCRdb to the mid-2010s). The receptor library was made with multiplex PCR. TCRdb lists the instrument as Illumina HiSeq 2000. TCRdb took the public reads, trimmed them with fastp at Q25, ran MiXCR for clone calling and kept in-frame beta chains. Rows are unified per CDR3 protein, each entry keeping the most common DNA and genes. This sample lists nearly 200,000 distinct CDR3 sequences; around 29% were detected once. The top ten clones comprise 4% to 5.5% of the sample. The axillary draining lymph nodes of breast cancer patients were the source of the lymph node samples. Sequencing was done on a sample of axillary lymph node tissue. The receptor set was obtained from a female donor with breast cancer. Some clones in this sample may be carry-over from other donors' samples.

This clonotype was counted a few times. A junction end diverges from the germline sequence, so it may reflect a read error. The chain recombines TRBV6-5 with TRBJ1-5; possibly TRBD1 for D (5 bases). Germline V lookup: CDR1 MNHEY, CDR2 SVGAGI. The length of the CDR3 is 15 residues. The CDR3 DNA follows: TGTGCCAGCAGTCACTCGGGACGGAACAATCAGCCCCAGCATTTT. The encoded protein is CASSHSGRNNQPQHF.

As concerns this clonotype: The CDR3 ends on some other residue instead of the conserved phenylalanine or tryptophan, so this is likely a read error. The V and J genes are TRBV30 and TRBJ1-6, with 7 bases lining up with TRBD1. This CDR3 is built from 14 residues. The ends lost 5 bases at V and 10 bases at J; junction bases unmatched: 11. Germline V lookup: CDR1 GTSNPN, CDR2 SVGIG (reference sequence). The CDR3 loop reads CAWSSDRTYSPLHL. CDR3 nucleotides: TGTGCCTGGTCTTCGGACAGGACATACTCACCCCTCCACCTT.

The table lists this clonotype with many counts. V gene TRBV6-2 or TRBV6-3 combines with J gene TRBJ2-5; no clear D. The V gene's germline CDR1 is MNHEY and CDR2 SVGEGT. Trimming pared 2 bases from V and 1 base from J, leaving 8 bases between. The CDR3 is made up of 14 amino acids. The CDR3 loop reads CASSYLDRQETQYF. Here the CDR3 DNA reads TGTGCCAGCAGTTACCTGGACCGCCAAGAGACCCAGTACTTC.

Of note for this clonotype: This likely comes from a read error, as the CDR3 has no conserved phenylalanine or tryptophan at its end. The V gene is TRBV2, the J gene TRBJ2-6, with 8 bases lining up with TRBD2. With 11 bases clipped from V and 0 bases from J, the junction kept 3 bases outside the gene matches. There are 14 residues in the CDR3. CDR1 is SNHLY, CDR2 FYNNEI, per germline. CDR3 sequence reads: CAQREFSGANVLTL. DNA of the CDR3: TGTGCCCAGCGGGAGTTCTCTGGGGCCAACGTCCTGACTCTC.

As regards this clonotype: The conserved phenylalanine or tryptophan is not found at the CDR3 terminus, so this likely reflects a read error. This chain links TRBV5-5 with TRBJ2-2; no clear D. The germline V gene encodes CDR1 SGHKS and CDR2 YYEKEE (reference sequence). The CDR3 spans 15 residues. Trimming removed 4 bases from V and 6 bases from J, with 16 bases in between. CDR3 sequence: CASSVGPQRAGELFL. CDR3 coding DNA: TGTGCCAGCAGCGTCGGGCCACAAAGGGCCGGGGAGCTGTTTCTT.

This clonotype was found many times. The chain combines TRBV28 with TRBJ2-1; a possible D gene is TRBD1 (6 bases). V lost 3 bases, J lost 12 bases, and 9 bases lay in between. This CDR3 region has 11 residues. The V gene's germline CDR1 is MDHEN and CDR2 SYDVKM. For the CDR3, the DNA is TGTGCCAGCAGTTTTCAACAGGGGCAGTTCTTC. This gives the protein CASSFQQGQFF.

This clonotype turned up a few times. V is TRBV3-1 and J is TRBJ2-3, with TRBD2 matching 8 bases. Trimming at V came to 0 bases and at J to 6 bases, leaving 17 bases not matched to a gene. Germline V gene sequence: CDR1 LGHDT, CDR2 YNNKEL (reference sequence). The CDR3 loop spans 19 amino acids. The CDR3: CASSQDPPGRSGGVDTQYF. The DNA for the CDR3 is TGTGCCAGCAGCCAAGATCCACCGGGAAGAAGCGGGGGAGTGGATACGCAGTATTTT.

Many counts were recorded for this clonotype. The V and J genes are TRBV25-1 and TRBJ2-3; 7 bases line up with TRBD1. This CDR3 is built from 16 residues. Germline assignment: CDR1 MGHDK and CDR2 SYGVNS. V lost 3 bases to trimming and J lost 10 bases; unmatched junction nucleotides: 16. CDR3 sequence (DNA): TGTGCCAGCAGTGAGAAACAGGGGCTGGGGGCTTTAGCGCAGTATTTT. This gives the protein CASSEKQGLGALAQYF.

This clonotype was seen many times. The chain uses TRBV4-1 and TRBJ2-1; the D call may be TRBD1 or TRBD2 (5 bases each). The CDR3 totals 14 residues. Trimming stripped 8 bases from V and 3 bases from J, with 14 bases between. Germline assignment: CDR1 MGHRA and CDR2 YSYEKL. CDR3 sequence: CASRPGPLYNEQFF. The CDR3 DNA is TGCGCCAGCCGACCGGGACCCCTCTACAATGAGCAGTTCTTC.

Details on this clonotype: In this CDR3 the conserved last residue, phenylalanine or tryptophan, is missing, so a read error is likely. V usage is TRBV5-8 and J usage is TRBJ2-7; D is possibly TRBD1 (6 bases). The ends were cut back, 0 bases at V and 1 base at J, with 8 bases in the middle. Germline assignment: CDR1 SGHTS and CDR2 YDEGEE. The CDR3 spans 14 residues. DNA of the CDR3: TGTGCCAGCAGCTTGGGGACAGCTTCCTACGAGCAGTACCTC. This sequence encodes CASSLGTASYEQYL.

The chain employs TRBV2 and TRBJ2-3, with 8 bases that match TRBD1. V was clipped by 7 bases and J by 11 bases; unmatched bases: 8. Germline CDR1 is SNHLY and CDR2 is FYNNEI. CDR3 size: 12 residues. Here the CDR3 DNA reads TGTGCCAGCAACTTTAAGACAGGGGAGCAGTATTTT. It translates to CASNFKTGEQYF.

This clonotype was picked up many times. The chain is built from TRBV7-9 and TRBJ2-7; 8 bases fit TRBD2. Germline-derived CDR1 and CDR2 are SEHNR and FQNEAQ (reference sequence). This CDR3 spans 17 amino acids. The V and J ends lost 2 bases and 5 bases, in that order; junction bases with no gene match: 14. The CDR3 region is CASSLWKSGRGGNEQYF. CDR3 nucleotide sequence: TGTGCCAGCAGCTTATGGAAAAGCGGGAGAGGGGGAAACGAGCAGTACTTC.

This clonotype was found once. A read error may account for a junction end that differs from germline. The chain carries TRBV3-1 and TRBJ2-6, with D possibly matching TRBD1 (6 bases). In germline, CDR1 is LGHDT, CDR2 YNNKEL (reference sequence). The CDR3 has 18 residues. The CDR3 is CPSSQTGTTAPGANVLTF. CDR3 in DNA: TGTCCCAGCAGCCAAACCGGGACAACCGCCCCTGGGGCCAACGTCCTGACTTTC.

At least ten counts were recorded for this clonotype. The chain employs TRBV6-5 and TRBJ2-3; D not resolved. There are 13 residues in the CDR3. From germline, CDR1 is MNHEY and CDR2 SVGAGI. The V end was cut by 4 bases, the J end by 6 bases, with 11 bases between. The CDR3 DNA is TGTGCCAGCAGTTCAGGTTCGGCGGATACGCAGTATTTT. Translation gives CASSSGSADTQYF.

This clonotype was picked up many times. The chain recombines TRBV7-2 with TRBJ2-1; D is unclear. Germline CDR1 and CDR2: SGHTA and FQGNSA. V gave up 1 base and J gave up 10 bases, with 14 bases separating them. The CDR3 runs 14 residues. DNA for the CDR3: TGTGCCAGCAGCTTAGAACCAGGCAGGCGAGAGCAGTTCTTC. It codes for CASSLEPGRREQFF.

This clonotype was seen many times. The chain links TRBV2 to TRBJ1-5; D is uncertain. From germline, CDR1 is SNHLY and CDR2 FYNNEI. There are 16 residues in the CDR3. V shed 4 bases and J shed 2 bases, with 15 bases lying between them. The CDR3 bases are TGTGCCAGCAGTGCCCTTCGGGGATCAGGCAATCAGCCCCAGCATTTT. This translates into CASSALRGSGNQPQHF. Supplemented by reference TRBV2 and TRBJ1-5, the full variable domain reads EPEVTQTPSHQVTQMGQEVILRCVPISNHLYFYWYRQILGQKVEFLVSFYNNEISEKSEIFDDQFSVERPDGSNFTLKIRSTKLEDSAMYFCASSALRGSGNQPQHFGDGTRLSIL.

This clonotype has only a few counts. The chain's CDR3 is CASRAGTETQHF. The CDR3 DNA reads as TGTGCCAGCAGAGCCGGGACCGAGACCCAGCATTTT. This chain uses TRBV2 with TRBJ1-5, with D perhaps TRBD1 (5 bases). Trimming removed 6 bases at V and 11 bases at J, with 14 bases between. The CDR3 is 12 residues long. Germline values: CDR1 SNHLY, CDR2 FYNNEI.